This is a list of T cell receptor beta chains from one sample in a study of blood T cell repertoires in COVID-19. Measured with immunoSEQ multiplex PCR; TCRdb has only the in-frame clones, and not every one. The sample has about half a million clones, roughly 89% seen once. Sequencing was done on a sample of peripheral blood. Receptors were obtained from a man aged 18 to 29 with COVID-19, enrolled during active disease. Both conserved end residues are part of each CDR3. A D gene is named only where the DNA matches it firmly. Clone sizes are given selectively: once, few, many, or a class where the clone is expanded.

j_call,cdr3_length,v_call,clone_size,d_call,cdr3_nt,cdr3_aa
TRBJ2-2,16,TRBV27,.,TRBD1,TGTGCCAGCAGTCCAACCGGGACAGGGATCGGCGGGGAGCTGTTTTTT,CASSPTGTGIGGELFF
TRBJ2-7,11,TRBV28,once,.,TGTGCCAGCAGTTTCAACTCCGAGCAGTACTTC,CASSFNSEQYF
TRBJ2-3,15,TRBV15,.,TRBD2,TGTGCCACCAGCAGAGTCGGGGGGGGCGGGGATACGCAGTATTTT,CATSRVGGGGDTQYF
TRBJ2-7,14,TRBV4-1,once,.,TGCGCCAGCAGCCAAGACAGGGGCGGCGGCGAGCAGTACTTC,CASSQDRGGGEQYF
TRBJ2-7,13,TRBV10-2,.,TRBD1,TGCGCCAGCAGCTGGGACAGGGACTACGAGCAGTACTTC,CASSWDRDYEQYF
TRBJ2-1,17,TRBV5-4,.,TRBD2,TGTGCCAGCAGCCTGGCTTTTCCTAGCGGGGCCGACAATGAGCAGTTCTTC,CASSLAFPSGADNEQFF
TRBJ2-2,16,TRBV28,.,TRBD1,TGTGCCAGCAGTTTACACCGGGACAGGGGGCCGTGGGAGCTGTTTTTT,CASSLHRDRGPWELFF
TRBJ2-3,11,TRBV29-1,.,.,TGCAGCTCACGGGGGACAGATACGCAGTATTTT,CSSRGTDTQYF
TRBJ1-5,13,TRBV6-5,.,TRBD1,TGTGCCAGCGGTCGGGACAGTTATCAGCCCCAGCATTTT,CASGRDSYQPQHF
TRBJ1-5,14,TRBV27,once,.,TGTGCCAGCAGTTTATCAGGAGGGAATCAGCCCCAGCATTTT,CASSLSGGNQPQHF
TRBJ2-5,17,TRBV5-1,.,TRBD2,TGCGCCAGCAGTACCGGGACTAGCGGGGGGTGGCAAGAGACCCAGTACTTC,CASSTGTSGGWQETQYF
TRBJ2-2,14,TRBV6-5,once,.,TGTGCCAGCAGTTATGAGTATTCGACCGGGGAGCTGTTTTTT,CASSYEYSTGELFF
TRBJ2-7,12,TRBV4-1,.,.,TGCGCCAGCAGCGGTACAGACTACGAGCAGTACTTC,CASSGTDYEQYF
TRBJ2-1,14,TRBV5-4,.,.,TGTGCCAGCAGCGCCGACTACAGAAACAATGAGCAGTTCTTC,CASSADYRNNEQFF
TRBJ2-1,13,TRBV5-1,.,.,TGCGCCAGCAGCGGGTCTACGGGCAATGAGCAGTTCTTC,CASSGSTGNEQFF
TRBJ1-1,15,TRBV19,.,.,TGTGCCAGTAGTGATCCCCAAGGGGGGAACACTGAAGCTTTCTTT,CASSDPQGGNTEAFF
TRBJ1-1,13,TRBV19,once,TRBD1,TGTGCCAGTAAGAGACAGGGAGGTACTGAAGCTTTCTTT,CASKRQGGTEAFF
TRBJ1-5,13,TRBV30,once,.,TGTGCCTGGAGTAGACAGGTGAATCAGCCCCAGCATTTT,CAWSRQVNQPQHF
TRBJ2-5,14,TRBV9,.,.,TGTGCCAGCAGCGTAGGTCAGCGTCGTGAGACCCAGTACTTC,CASSVGQRRETQYF
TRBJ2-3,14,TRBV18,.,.,TGTGCCAGCTCCCCCGGGGAGAACACAGATACGCAGTATTTT,CASSPGENTDTQYF
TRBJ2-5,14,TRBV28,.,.,TGTGCCAGCAGCACGAGCATCCCCCCGGAGACCCAGTACTTC,CASSTSIPPETQYF
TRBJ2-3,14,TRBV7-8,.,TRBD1,TGTGCCAGCAGCTCCGGGACAGGGGTATATACGCAGTATTTT,CASSSGTGVYTQYF
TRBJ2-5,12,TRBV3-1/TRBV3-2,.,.,TGTGCCAGCAGCCCCCTCGGGAAGACCCAGTACTTC,CASSPLGKTQYF
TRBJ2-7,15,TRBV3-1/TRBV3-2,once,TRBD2,TGTGCCAGCAGCCAATCTTGGGGGGGGACCTACGAGCAGTACTTC,CASSQSWGGTYEQYF